This T cell receptor (beta chain) was identified during a study of OX40 agonist ivuxolimab in advanced cancers. With regard to the full study: The costimulatory receptor OX40 (CD134) was targeted by ivuxolimab, a fully human IgG2 agonistic monoclonal antibody. In the dose-escalation cohort, approximately 82% of patients were male, and the mean age was 60 years with a range of 23 to 79. The point of sequencing TCRbeta in the periphery was to test whether ivuxolimab changed TCR sequence diversity and drove clonal T-cell expansion. Intravenous ivuxolimab was administered to patients every 2 weeks at six dose levels: 0.01, 0.1, 0.3, 1.5, 3 and 10 mg/kg. Patients were allowed to have had prior anti-PD-1, anti-PD-L1 or anti-CTLA-4 therapy, and around 41% of the dose-escalation patients had previously received checkpoint inhibitors. Partial responses occurred in three dose-escalation patients: two with cutaneous melanoma and one with hepatocellular carcinoma. Of the approximately 54 dose-escalation patients, hepatocellular carcinoma was present in about 20, melanoma in roughly 15, renal cell carcinoma in 9 and head and neck cancer in 9. The paper reports the monotherapy dose-escalation portion (N = 52 patients) of the phase I ivuxolimab trial.

The study at large found these results: In the 0.1-3.0 mg/kg groups, partial responders were among the patients with the lowest normalized peripheral clonal expansion, particularly in CD8+ T cells. Which antigens the clonally expanded peripheral T cells were specific for was not determined. Clonal expansion of both CD4+ and CD8+ blood T cells was observed from baseline to week 6 at doses 0.1 to 3.0 mg/kg. Low levels of normalized T-cell clonal expansion were also seen in some patients who did not respond. After ivuxolimab, CD8+ T cells had more expanded clones than CD4+ T cells on average.

Genomic DNA was isolated from the sorted cells so that the TCRbeta CDR3 region could be sequenced. The immunoSEQ Assay was used to sequence the TCRbeta CDR3 regions. TCRdb carries this immuneACCESS record with in-frame sequences only. Its versions omit some clonotypes, under half of them owing to an unresolved V gene in the studies checked, with the rest unexplained. The table for this sample lists approximately 67,000 clones; around 84% of them were counted only once. 8.2% of the sample goes to the ten largest clones. The germline V gene (reference sequence) yields MNHNY for CDR1 and SVGAGI for CDR2. Cut back by 7 bases and 8 bases, the V and J ends lie 20 bases apart. There are 14 amino acids in the CDR3, from cysteine to phenylalanine inclusive. Only CDR3 DNA remains: 42 bases, in frame from the first base. Details on this clone: It lacks a known antigen. No much larger clone exists at a distance of one base, and base qualities are not known.

The trial excluded patients who had a history of autoimmune disease or were on systemic immunosuppression. In every dose cohort, peripheral blood was drawn for TCR sequencing at baseline, cycle 4 day 1, and cycle 7 day 1. The samples were taken from a phase I, first-in-human, multicenter, open-label dose-escalation trial of ivuxolimab. Adults with locally advanced or metastatic melanoma, renal cell carcinoma, hepatocellular carcinoma or head and neck squamous cell carcinoma were enrolled in the trial. Before TCR sequencing, CD4+ T cells and CD8+ T cells from peripheral blood were sorted into separate populations.

The chain joins TRBV6-6 to TRBJ1-2; 5 matching bases give a weak D call of TRBD1. This clonotype was sampled from an adult with an advanced solid tumor such as melanoma, head and neck, liver or kidney cancer. Sequencing used CD4+ or CD8+ T cells sorted from blood, obtained in a trial of the OX40 agonist ivuxolimab. The DNA sequence is as follows: TGTGCCAGCACCCCGGGACTCGGGGGAAGGGGCTACACCTTC. Translation gives CASTPGLGGRGYTF.